This T cell receptor beta chain is from a study of T-cell memory formation after mild COVID-19. Trimming took 8 bases from V and 7 from J, leaving 16 bases between them. Per germline, CDR1 KGHDR and CDR2 SFDVKD. The CDR3 is made up of 14 amino acids. Only a few counts were recorded for this clonotype. One entry per CDR3 protein results from TCRdb running MiXCR on the 5' RACE reads. This sample yields 550,000 to 600,000 distinct CDR3 sequences, of which about 18% are seen a single time; approximately 8.1% belongs to the top ten. This clonotype originated in an adult woman who had mild COVID-19 (a few samples of this study predate the infection). Cell type and time point are not known. This sequence joins TRBV24-1 and TRBJ2-2; a weak D match, TRBD2 (5 bases). Source material: PBMCs or a T cell subset sorted from them (not recorded which). The CDR3 region is CATMEVGRHGELFF. CDR3 coding DNA: TGTGCCACCATGGAGGTCGGACGACACGGGGAGCTGTTTTTT.